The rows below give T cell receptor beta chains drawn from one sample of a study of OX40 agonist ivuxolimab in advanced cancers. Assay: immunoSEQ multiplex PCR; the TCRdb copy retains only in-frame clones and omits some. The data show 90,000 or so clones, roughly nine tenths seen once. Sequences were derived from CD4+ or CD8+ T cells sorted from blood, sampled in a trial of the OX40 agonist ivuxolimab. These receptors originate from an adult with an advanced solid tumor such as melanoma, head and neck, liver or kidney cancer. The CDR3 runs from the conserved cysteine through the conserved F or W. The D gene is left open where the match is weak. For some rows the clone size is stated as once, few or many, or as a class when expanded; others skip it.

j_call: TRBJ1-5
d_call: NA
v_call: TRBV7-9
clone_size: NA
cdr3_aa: CASSLEGVSNQPQHF
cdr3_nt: TGTGCCAGCAGCTTAGAGGGGGTTAGCAATCAGCCCCAGCATTTT

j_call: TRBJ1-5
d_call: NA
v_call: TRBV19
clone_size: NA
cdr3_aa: CASSTGGGPPYQPQHF
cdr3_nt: TGTGCCAGTAGTACCGGAGGGGGTCCCCCATATCAGCCCCAGCATTTT

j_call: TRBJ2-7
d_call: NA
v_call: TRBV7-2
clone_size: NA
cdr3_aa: CASSQGFSSYEQYF
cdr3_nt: TGTGCCAGCAGCCAGGGCTTCAGCTCCTACGAGCAGTACTTC

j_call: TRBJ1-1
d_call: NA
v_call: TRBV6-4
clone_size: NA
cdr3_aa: CASSEEGGTEAFF
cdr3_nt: TGTGCCAGCAGTGAAGAGGGGGGGACTGAAGCTTTCTTT

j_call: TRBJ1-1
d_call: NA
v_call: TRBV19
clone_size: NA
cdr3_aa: CASSTRGTEAFF
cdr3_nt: TGTGCCAGTAGCACCAGGGGAACTGAAGCTTTCTTT

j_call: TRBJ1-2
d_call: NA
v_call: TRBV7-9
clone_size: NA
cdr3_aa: CASSTDFLGYTF
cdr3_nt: TGTGCCAGCAGCACTGACTTCCTTGGCTACACCTTC

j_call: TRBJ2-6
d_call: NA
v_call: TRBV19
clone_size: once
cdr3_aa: CASRASSGANVLTF
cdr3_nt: TGTGCCAGTCGAGCGAGCTCTGGGGCCAACGTCCTGACTTTC

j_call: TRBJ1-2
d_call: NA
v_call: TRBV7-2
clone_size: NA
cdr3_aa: CASSFGLGRAANYGYTF
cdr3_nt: TGTGCCAGCAGCTTCGGCTTGGGCCGGGCTGCTAACTATGGCTACACCTTC

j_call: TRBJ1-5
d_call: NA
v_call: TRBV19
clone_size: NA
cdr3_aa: CASSIYGGEGQPQHF
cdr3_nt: TGTGCCAGTAGTATATATGGGGGGGAGGGTCAGCCCCAGCATTTT

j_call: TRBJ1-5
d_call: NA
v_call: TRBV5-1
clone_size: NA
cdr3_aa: CASSFDSNQPQHF
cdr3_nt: TGCGCCAGCAGCTTTGACAGCAATCAGCCCCAGCATTTT

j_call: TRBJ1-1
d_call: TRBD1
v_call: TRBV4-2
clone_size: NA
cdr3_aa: CASSQEAGQGKLTNTEAFF
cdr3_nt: TGTGCCAGCAGCCAAGAGGCTGGACAGGGGAAACTTACGAACACTGAAGCTTTCTTT

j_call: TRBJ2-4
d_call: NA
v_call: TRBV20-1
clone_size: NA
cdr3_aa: CSAVENIQYF
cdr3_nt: TGCAGTGCTGTAGAAAACATTCAGTACTTC

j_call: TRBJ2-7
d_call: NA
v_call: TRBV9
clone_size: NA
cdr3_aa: CASSVPGTDEHEQYF
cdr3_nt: TGTGCCAGCAGCGTACCAGGGACGGATGAGCACGAGCAGTACTTC

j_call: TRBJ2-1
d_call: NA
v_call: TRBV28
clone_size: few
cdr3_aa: CASSKGTRGNEQFF
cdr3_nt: TGTGCCAGCAGTAAAGGCACCCGTGGGAATGAGCAGTTCTTC

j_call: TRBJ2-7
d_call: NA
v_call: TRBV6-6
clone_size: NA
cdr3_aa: CASSSLTVLGEQYF
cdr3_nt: TGTGCCAGCAGTTCTTTGACAGTTCTCGGGGAGCAGTACTTC

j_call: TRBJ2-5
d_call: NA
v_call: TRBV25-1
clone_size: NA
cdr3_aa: CASSELREKKTQYF
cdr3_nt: TGTGCCAGCAGTGAACTCCGGGAGAAAAAGACCCAGTACTTC

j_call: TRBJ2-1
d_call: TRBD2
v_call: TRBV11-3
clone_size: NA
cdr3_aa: CASSQRREGPQQFF
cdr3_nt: TGTGCCAGCAGCCAGCGGCGGGAGGGCCCTCAGCAGTTCTTC

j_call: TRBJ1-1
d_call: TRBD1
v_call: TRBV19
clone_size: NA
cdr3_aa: CASSSGTGGFF
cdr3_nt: TGTGCCAGTAGTTCCGGGACAGGGGGTTTCTTT

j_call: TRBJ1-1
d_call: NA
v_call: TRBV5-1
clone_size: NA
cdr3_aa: CASSLSGGNTEAFF
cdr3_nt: TGCGCCAGCAGCTTGAGTGGGGGGAACACTGAAGCTTTCTTT

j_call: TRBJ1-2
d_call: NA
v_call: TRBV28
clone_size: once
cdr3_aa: CASSIDLGYGYTF
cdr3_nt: TGTGCCAGCAGTATAGACTTGGGCTATGGCTACACCTTC

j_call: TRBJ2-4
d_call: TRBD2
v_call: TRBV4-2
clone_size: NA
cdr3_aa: CASSQDRGTSGFLAKNIQYF
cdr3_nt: TGTGCCAGCAGCCAAGATCGAGGGACTAGCGGATTTCTAGCCAAAAACATTCAGTACTTC

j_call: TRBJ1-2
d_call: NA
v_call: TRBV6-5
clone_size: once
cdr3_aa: CASSYRGASYGYTF
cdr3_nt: TGTGCCAGCAGTTACCGGGGGGCCTCCTATGGCTACACCTTC

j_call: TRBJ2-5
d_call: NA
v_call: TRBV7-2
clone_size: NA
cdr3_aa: CASSNYRVETQYF
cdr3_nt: TGTGCCAGCAGCAACTACAGGGTAGAGACCCAGTACTTC

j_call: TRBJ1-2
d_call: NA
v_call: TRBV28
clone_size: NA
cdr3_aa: CASSLVGAYNYGYTF
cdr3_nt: TGTGCCAGCAGTTTGGTTGGGGCTTATAACTATGGCTACACCTTC

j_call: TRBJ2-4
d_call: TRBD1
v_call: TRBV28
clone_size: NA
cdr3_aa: CAQGADVIAKNIQYF
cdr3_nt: TGTGCCCAGGGGGCCGACGTGATAGCCAAAAACATTCAGTACTTC

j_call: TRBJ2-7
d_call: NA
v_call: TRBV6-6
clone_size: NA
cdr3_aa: CASSSTGSEQYF
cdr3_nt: TGTGCCAGCAGTTCTACAGGGTCCGAGCAGTACTTC

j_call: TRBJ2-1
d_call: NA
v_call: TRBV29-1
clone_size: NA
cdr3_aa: CSVALVGAGASYNEQFF
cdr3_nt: TGCAGCGTTGCCCTAGTGGGAGCGGGCGCATCCTACAATGAGCAGTTCTTC

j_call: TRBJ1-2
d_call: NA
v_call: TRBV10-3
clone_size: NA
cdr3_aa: CAITPALQGLYGYTF
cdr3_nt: TGTGCCATCACCCCAGCCCTACAGGGACTCTATGGCTACACCTTC

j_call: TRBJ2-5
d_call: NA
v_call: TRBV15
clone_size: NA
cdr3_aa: CATSGSSLETQYF
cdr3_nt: TGTGCCACCAGCGGGAGTTCTTTGGAGACCCAGTACTTC

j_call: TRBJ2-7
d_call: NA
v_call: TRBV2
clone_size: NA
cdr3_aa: CASSAGTDYEQYF
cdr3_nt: TGTGCCAGCAGTGCAGGGACCGACTACGAGCAGTACTTC

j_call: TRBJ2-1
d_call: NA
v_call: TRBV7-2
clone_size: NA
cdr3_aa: CASSDVRYNEQFF
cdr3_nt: TGTGCCAGCAGCGACGTTAGGTACAATGAGCAGTTCTTC

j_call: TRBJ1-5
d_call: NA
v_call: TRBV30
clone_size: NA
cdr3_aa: CAWSLGQNQPQHF
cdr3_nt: TGTGCCTGGAGTCTTGGACAGAATCAGCCCCAGCATTTT

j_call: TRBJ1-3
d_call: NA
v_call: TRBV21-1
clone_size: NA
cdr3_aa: CASSRPGTGRISSGNTIYF
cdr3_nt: TGTGCCAGCAGCCGTCCCGGGACAGGGCGTATCTCCTCTGGAAACACCATATATTTT

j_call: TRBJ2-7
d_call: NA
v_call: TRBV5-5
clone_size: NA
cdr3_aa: CASSFGTYEQYF
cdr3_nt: TGTGCCAGCAGCTTCGGGACCTACGAGCAGTACTTC

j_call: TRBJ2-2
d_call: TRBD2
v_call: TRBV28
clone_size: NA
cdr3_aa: CASSPRTSGITGELFF
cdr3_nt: TGTGCCAGCAGTCCACGGACTAGCGGAATCACCGGGGAGCTGTTTTTT

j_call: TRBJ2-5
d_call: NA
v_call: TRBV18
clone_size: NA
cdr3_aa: CASSPGLNQVGTQYF
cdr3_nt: TGTGCCAGCTCACCAGGGTTAAACCAAGTCGGGACCCAGTACTTC

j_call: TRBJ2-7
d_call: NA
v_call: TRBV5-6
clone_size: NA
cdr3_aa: CASSTPPGEQYF
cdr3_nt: TGTGCCAGCAGCACCCCCCCCGGGGAGCAGTACTTC

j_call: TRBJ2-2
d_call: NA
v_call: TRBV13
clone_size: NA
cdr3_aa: CASSKWGELFF
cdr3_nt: TGTGCCAGCAGCAAATGGGGGGAGCTGTTTTTT

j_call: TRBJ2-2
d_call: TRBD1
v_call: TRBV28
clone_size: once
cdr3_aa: CASRTLPYRGPGELFF
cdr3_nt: TGTGCCAGCAGGACCTTGCCCTACAGGGGGCCCGGGGAGCTGTTTTTT

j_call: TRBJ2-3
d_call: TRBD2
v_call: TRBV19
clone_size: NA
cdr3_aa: CASSTTLAGRTDTQYF
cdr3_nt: TGTGCCAGTAGTACCACACTAGCGGGGCGCACAGATACGCAGTATTTT

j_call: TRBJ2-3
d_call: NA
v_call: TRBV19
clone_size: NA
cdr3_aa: CASSIGGPSTDTQYF
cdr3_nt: TGTGCCAGTAGTATTGGGGGACCTAGCACAGATACGCAGTATTTT

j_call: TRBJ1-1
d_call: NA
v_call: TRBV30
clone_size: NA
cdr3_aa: CAWSKGPTEAFF
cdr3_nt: TGTGCCTGGAGTAAGGGGCCCACTGAAGCTTTCTTT

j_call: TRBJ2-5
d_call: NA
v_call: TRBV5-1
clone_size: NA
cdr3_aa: CASSLAGQGETQYF
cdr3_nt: TGCGCCAGCAGCTTGGCCGGGCAGGGGGAGACCCAGTACTTC

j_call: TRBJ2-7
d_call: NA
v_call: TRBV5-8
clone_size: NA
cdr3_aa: CASSWGQRGREQYF
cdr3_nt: TGTGCCAGCAGCTGGGGACAGCGGGGGAGGGAGCAGTACTTC

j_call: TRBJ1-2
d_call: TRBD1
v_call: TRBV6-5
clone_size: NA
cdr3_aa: CASSYSGQGAFGYTF
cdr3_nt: TGTGCCAGCAGTTACTCCGGACAGGGGGCCTTTGGCTACACCTTC

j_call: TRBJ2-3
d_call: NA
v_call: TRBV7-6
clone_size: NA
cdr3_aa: CASSLAGGSGTDTQYF
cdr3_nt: TGTGCCAGCAGCTTAGCGGGAGGATCGGGGACAGATACGCAGTATTTT

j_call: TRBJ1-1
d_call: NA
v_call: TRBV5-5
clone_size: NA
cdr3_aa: CASSLVPGTSEAFF
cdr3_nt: TGTGCCAGCAGCTTGGTTCCAGGAACCTCTGAAGCTTTCTTT

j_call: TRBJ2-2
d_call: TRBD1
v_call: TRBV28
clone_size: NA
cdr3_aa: CASSTFGQGRTGELFF
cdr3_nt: TGTGCCAGCAGTACCTTCGGACAGGGTAGAACTGGGGAGCTGTTTTTT

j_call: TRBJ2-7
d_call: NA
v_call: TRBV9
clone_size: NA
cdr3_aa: CASSVTPQGGDEQYF
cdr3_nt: TGTGCCAGCAGCGTAACCCCCCAGGGGGGGGACGAGCAGTACTTC

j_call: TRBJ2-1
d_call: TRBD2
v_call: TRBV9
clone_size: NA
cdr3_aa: CASGKAGYEQFF
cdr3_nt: TGTGCCAGCGGTAAAGCGGGATATGAGCAGTTCTTC

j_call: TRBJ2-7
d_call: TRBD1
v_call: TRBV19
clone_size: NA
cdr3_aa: CASSGYRGQGGFGEQYF
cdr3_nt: TGTGCCAGTAGTGGATACAGGGGACAAGGAGGTTTCGGCGAGCAGTACTTC

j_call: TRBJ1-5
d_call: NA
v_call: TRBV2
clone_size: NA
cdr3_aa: CASSEFTANQPQHF
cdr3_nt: TGTGCCAGCAGTGAATTCACAGCAAATCAGCCCCAGCATTTT

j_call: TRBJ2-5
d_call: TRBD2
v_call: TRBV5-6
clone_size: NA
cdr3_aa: CASSQGLEGTQYF
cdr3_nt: TGTGCCAGCAGCCAAGGACTAGAGGGGACCCAGTACTTC

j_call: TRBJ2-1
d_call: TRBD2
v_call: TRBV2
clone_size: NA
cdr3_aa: CASSPGLAGYNEQFF
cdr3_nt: TGTGCCAGCAGCCCGGGACTAGCGGGGTACAATGAGCAGTTCTTC

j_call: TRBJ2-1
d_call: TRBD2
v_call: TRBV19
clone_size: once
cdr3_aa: CASSPQGAGGNEQFF
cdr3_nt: TGTGCCAGTAGCCCTCAAGGGGCGGGAGGGAATGAGCAGTTCTTC

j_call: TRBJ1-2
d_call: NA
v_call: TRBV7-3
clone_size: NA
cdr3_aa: CASSFNGYTF
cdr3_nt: TGTGCCAGCAGTTTCAACGGCTACACCTTC

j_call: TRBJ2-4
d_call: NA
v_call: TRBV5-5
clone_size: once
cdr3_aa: CASSLGYTGLAKNIQYF
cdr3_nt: TGTGCCAGCAGCTTGGGGTATACAGGGCTAGCCAAAAACATTCAGTACTTC

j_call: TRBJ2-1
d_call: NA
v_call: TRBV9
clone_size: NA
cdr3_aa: CASSLRDTTYNEQFF
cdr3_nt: TGTGCCAGCAGCCTCCGGGACACCACTTACAATGAGCAGTTCTTC

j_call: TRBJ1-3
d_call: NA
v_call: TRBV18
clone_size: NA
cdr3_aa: CASSPPQGSSGNTIYF
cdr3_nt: TGTGCCAGCTCACCACCGCAGGGGAGCTCTGGAAACACCATATATTTT